Listed below are T cell receptor beta chains from one sample, sequenced in a study of blood T cell repertoires in COVID-19. Sequencing used immunoSEQ multiplex PCR; TCRdb keeps in-frame clones, though not all of them. Found here are roughly 68,000 clones, around 90% of them singletons; the top ten hold around 29%. The sample taken for sequencing was peripheral blood. These receptor sequences come from a man aged 45-65 years with acute or convalescent COVID-19. The CDR3 runs from the conserved cysteine through the conserved F or W. The D gene is left open where the match is weak. Rows may omit the clone size; those that give it use once, few, many or a size class.

CDR3 protein | CDR3 DNA | V gene | clone size | J gene | CDR3 length | D gene
CASSYSSQGSGNTIYF | TGTGCCAGCAGTTACTCTTCCCAGGGCAGTGGAAACACCATATATTTT | TRBV6-5 | . | TRBJ1-3 | 16 | .
CASSQGAGRDTEAFF | TGTGCCAGTAGCCAGGGGGCTGGGCGAGACACTGAAGCTTTCTTT | TRBV19 | . | TRBJ1-1 | 15 | TRBD1
CSVLRKLSGELFF | TGCAGCGTTTTACGGAAACTAAGCGGGGAGCTGTTTTTT | TRBV29-1 | few | TRBJ2-2 | 13 | .
CASSQDGSQPQHF | TGTGCCAGCAGCCAAGATGGGAGTCAGCCCCAGCATTTT | TRBV14 | . | TRBJ1-5 | 13 | .
CASSAWGLKYEQYF | TGTGCCAGCAGCGCGTGGGGACTAAAATACGAGCAGTACTTC | TRBV6-6 | . | TRBJ2-7 | 14 | TRBD2
CASLDRDLQYF | TGTGCCAGCCTAGACAGGGATTTGCAGTACTTC | TRBV19 | . | TRBJ2-7 | 11 | TRBD1
CASRRLGLAGNTDTQYF | TGCGCCAGCAGACGCCTTGGACTAGCGGGTAACACAGATACGCAGTATTTT | TRBV4-1 | . | TRBJ2-3 | 17 | TRBD2
CASSEYFPLGDNSPLHF | TGTGCCAGCAGTGAATATTTTCCCTTAGGGGATAATTCACCCCTCCACTTT | TRBV25-1 | . | TRBJ1-6 | 17 | .
CAWRDRGISDGYTF | TGTGCCTGGAGGGATAGGGGGATTTCGGATGGCTACACCTTC | TRBV30 | . | TRBJ1-2 | 14 | .
CASSQIPGGGYGYTF | TGCGCCAGCAGCCAAATCCCCGGTGGGGGGTATGGCTACACCTTC | TRBV4-1 | . | TRBJ1-2 | 15 | .
CASSLAGTFSSYEQYF | TGTGCCAGCAGCTTGGCCGGGACTTTCAGCTCCTACGAGCAGTACTTC | TRBV7-2 | . | TRBJ2-7 | 16 | .
CASSWGGMNTEAFF | TGTGCCAGCAGTTGGGGAGGGATGAACACTGAAGCTTTCTTT | TRBV2 | . | TRBJ1-1 | 14 | .
CASSFETGLESNQPQHF | TGTGCCAGCAGCTTTGAGACAGGGCTGGAATCCAATCAGCCCCAGCATTTT | TRBV5-4 | . | TRBJ1-5 | 17 | TRBD1
CASSLGQGAAFF | TGTGCCAGCAGCTTAGGACAGGGGGCGGCTTTCTTT | TRBV7-9 | . | TRBJ1-1 | 12 | TRBD1
CAISPDRNSYNEQFF | TGTGCCATCAGCCCCGACAGAAACTCCTACAATGAGCAGTTCTTC | TRBV10-3 | . | TRBJ2-1 | 15 | .
CASSGGTGYGPGSYNSPLHF | TGTGCCAGCAGCGGAGGGACAGGGTATGGCCCAGGGTCCTATAATTCACCCCTCCACTTT | TRBV7-8 | . | TRBJ1-6 | 20 | TRBD1
CASSPGQGNTEAFF | TGCGCCAGCAGCCCCGGACAGGGTAACACTGAAGCTTTCTTT | TRBV4-1 | . | TRBJ1-1 | 14 | TRBD1
CASSPRRGHQETQYF | TGTGCCAGCAGTCCCCGCAGGGGGCACCAAGAGACCCAGTACTTC | TRBV27 | once | TRBJ2-5 | 15 | TRBD1
CATSDFGGQCNQPQHF | TGTGCCACCAGTGATTTTGGGGGACAGTGCAATCAGCCCCAGCATTTT | TRBV24-1 | . | TRBJ1-5 | 16 | TRBD1
CASSIQQGRDTEAFF | TGTGCCAGTAGTATACAGCAGGGTCGGGACACTGAAGCTTTCTTT | TRBV19 | . | TRBJ1-1 | 15 | .
CASRQLAGVTGELFF | TGCGCCAGCAGACAACTAGCGGGCGTCACCGGGGAGCTGTTTTTT | TRBV5-1 | . | TRBJ2-2 | 15 | TRBD2
CASSVGSGAGVADTQYF | TGTGCCAGCAGCGTAGGCTCAGGGGCAGGGGTCGCAGATACGCAGTATTTT | TRBV9 | . | TRBJ2-3 | 17 | .
CASSSYLGQGKTNYGYTF | TGCGCCAGCAGCTCATACCTGGGACAGGGGAAAACTAACTATGGCTACACCTTC | TRBV4-1 | . | TRBJ1-2 | 18 | TRBD1
CASSPIAGGRWETQYF | TGTGCCAGCAGTCCCATAGCGGGGGGTCGATGGGAGACCCAGTACTTC | TRBV28 | . | TRBJ2-5 | 16 | TRBD2
CASSLEGPTYEQYF | TGTGCCAGCAGCTTGGAGGGGCCGACCTACGAGCAGTACTTC | TRBV5-5 | . | TRBJ2-7 | 14 | .
CASSVATGVYGYTF | TGTGCCAGCAGCGTAGCTACAGGGGTCTATGGCTACACCTTC | TRBV9 | . | TRBJ1-2 | 14 | TRBD1
CASRQMTGDGTDTQYF | TGTGCCAGCAGGCAAATGACAGGGGATGGCACAGATACGCAGTATTTT | TRBV25-1 | once | TRBJ2-3 | 16 | TRBD1
CASQTVAGGSTDTQYF | TGTGCCAGCCAGACAGTAGCGGGGGGAAGCACAGATACGCAGTATTTT | TRBV6-4 | . | TRBJ2-3 | 16 | TRBD2
CASSFSTGTGDTGELFF | TGTGCCAGCAGCTTCTCGACCGGGACAGGGGACACCGGGGAGCTGTTTTTT | TRBV7-9 | . | TRBJ2-2 | 17 | TRBD1
CASSLESERTGELFF | TGCGCCAGCAGCTTGGAGTCGGAGAGAACCGGGGAGCTGTTTTTT | TRBV5-1 | . | TRBJ2-2 | 15 | .
CASSLGSSSGNTIYF | TGCGCCAGCAGCTTGGGAAGCTCGTCTGGAAACACCATATATTTT | TRBV5-1 | . | TRBJ1-3 | 15 | .
CAISAGNEQFF | TGTGCCATCAGTGCAGGGAATGAGCAGTTCTTC | TRBV10-3 | once | TRBJ2-1 | 11 | .
CASSSIPGNEQYF | TGCGCCAGCAGCTCCATCCCCGGGAACGAGCAGTACTTC | TRBV5-1 | . | TRBJ2-7 | 13 | .
CASSTYRGNTEAFF | TGTGCCAGTAGTACGTACAGGGGGAACACTGAAGCTTTCTTT | TRBV19 | . | TRBJ1-1 | 14 | TRBD1